The next 16 T cell receptor beta chains were all read from a single sample in a study of blood T cells in healthy people across ages (dated by TCRdb to about 2015). Preparation of the library involved 5' RACE. These reads were obtained on an Illumina HiSeq 2500. The second PCR ran for about 6 to 12 cycles and used a J-beta primer mix along with a sample-barcoded 5' primer. TCRdb applied fastp at Q25 and MiXCR to the public reads, then kept only in-frame beta chains. Entries that share a CDR3 protein sequence are merged under the most common genes and DNA. The sample data list 600,000 to 1,000,000 distinct CDR3 sequences, and approximately 25% of these were observed just once. The ten largest clones represent 3.7% of the sample. The same data also contributed to another study, on T cells of mothers and their children.

Sequences were obtained from blood. These receptors were obtained from a boy between 10 and 17 years old in good health.

CDR3 nucleotides: TGTGCCAGCAGCGTCATGTACACCGGGGAGCTGTTTTTT. Translating gives CASSVMYTGELFF. This chain uses TRBV9 with TRBJ2-2; D ambiguous. The germline V gene encodes CDR1 SGDLS and CDR2 YYNGEE. The germline V and J ends were trimmed by 2 bases and 3 bases, with 5 bases remaining between them. There are 13 residues in the CDR3.

The sample holds many counts of this clonotype. This chain connects TRBV7-3 to TRBJ1-1; D may be TRBD1 (6 bases). Germline CDR1 is SGHTA and CDR2 is FQGTGA. CDR3 length: 13 amino acids. The V end lost 0 bases, the J end lost 4 bases, and 6 bases lay between the germline ends. This CDR3 reads CASSLTGGTEAFF. CDR3 nucleotides: TGTGCCAGCAGCTTAACAGGGGGCACTGAAGCTTTCTTT.

This rearrangement joins TRBV29-1 to TRBJ2-4; D is unclear. V was clipped by 4 bases and J by 5 bases, with 12 bases between them. The CDR3 loop spans 13 amino acids. Per germline, CDR1 SQVTM and CDR2 ANQGSEA. CDR3 bases: TGCAGCGTTGTTTCGCCAGGCGAAAACATTCAGTACTTC. It yields the protein CSVVSPGENIQYF.

DNA for the CDR3: TGTGCCAGCACCCTTCAAGAGAGCGTCAACGAGCAGTACTTC. It codes for CASTLQESVNEQYF. The chain has TRBV2 and TRBJ2-7, with D unclear. Per the germline V gene, CDR1 is SNHLY and CDR2 is FYNNEI. The CDR3 is 14 residues long. V was pared by 7 bases and J by 5 bases, with 18 bases between.

The chain combines TRBV4-3 with TRBJ2-3; 8 nucleotides agree with TRBD2. The CDR3 is made up of 18 amino acids. The V gene end was trimmed by 3 bases and the J gene end by 2 bases; junction bases not matched to a gene: 13. Germline values: CDR1 LGHNA, CDR2 YSLEER. CDR3 protein: CASSQTGGRASPTDTQYF. The CDR3 bases are TGCGCCAGCAGCCAGACGGGAGGGAGGGCCAGTCCCACAGATACGCAGTATTTT.

The rearrangement links TRBV24-1 to TRBJ2-5; TRBD1 matches at 8 bases. Trimming cost V 4 bases and J 5 bases; bases outside gene matches: 14. The CDR3 spans 17 residues. The V gene's germline CDR1 is KGHDR and CDR2 SFDVKD. The CDR3 region is CATSEQPMTGARETQYF. The CDR3 DNA reads TGTGCCACCAGTGAACAACCGATGACAGGGGCAAGGGAGACCCAGTACTTC.

The chain links TRBV29-1 to TRBJ1-1; TRBD1 matches at 9 bases. The CDR3 runs to 12 residues. Trimming cost V 7 bases and J 3 bases; bases outside gene matches: 3. Germline loops: CDR1 SQVTM, CDR2 ANQGSEA. The CDR3 here is CSGGDRDTEAFF. The DNA for the CDR3 is TGCAGCGGGGGGGACAGGGACACTGAAGCTTTCTTT.

This clonotype was seen a handful of times. V is TRBV7-3 and J is TRBJ1-1, with D maybe TRBD1 (5 bases). Looked up from germline, CDR1 is SGHTA and CDR2 is FQGTGA. This CDR3 region has 15 residues. The V end lost 2 bases, the J end lost 3 bases, and 13 bases lay between the germline ends. This CDR3 reads CASSLVQGLDTEAFF. CDR3 DNA: TGTGCCAGCAGCTTAGTGCAGGGCCTAGACACTGAAGCTTTCTTT. Full variable domain (remainder filled in from reference TRBV7-3 and TRBJ1-1): GAGVSQTPSNKVTEKGKYVELRCDPISGHTALYWYRQSLGQGPEFLIYFQGTGAADDSGLPNDRFFAVRPEGSVSTLKIQRTERGDSAVYLCASSLVQGLDTEAFFGQGTRLTVV.

The gene calls are TRBV2 and TRBJ2-7, with D tentatively TRBD1 or TRBD2 (5 bases each). The CDR3 is 15 amino acids. In germline, CDR1 is SNHLY, CDR2 FYNNEI. With 8 bases removed from V and 3 bases from J, the gap between germline ends came to 20 bases. The CDR3 DNA reads TGTGCCAGCGCCTACCTGGGGACGGCAATCTACGAGCAGTACTTC. Amino acids: CASAYLGTAIYEQYF.

This clonotype was counted only a few times. The gene calls are TRBV7-9 and TRBJ2-1; a possible D gene is TRBD2 (6 bases). CDR1 SEHNR and CDR2 FQNEAQ come from the germline V gene (reference sequence). CDR3 size: 15 residues. Trimming cost V 1 base and J 7 bases, with 14 bases left between them. CDR3 sequence: CASSLVETSRNEQFF. The CDR3 nucleotides are TGTGCCAGCAGCTTAGTTGAGACTAGTAGGAATGAGCAGTTCTTC.

The chain couples TRBV5-1 to TRBJ2-7; D may be TRBD2 (6 bases). The J call is doubtful: the DNA matches TRBJ2-1 better. CDR1 is SGHRS, CDR2 YFSETQ, per germline. The CDR3 runs 16 residues. Written as DNA, the CDR3 is TGCGCCAGCAGCTTGGCCGGGGGTACTGGTAAGAATGAGCAGTTCTTC. Translation: CASSLAGGTGKNEQFF.

The CDR3 region has the DNA TGTGCCAGCAGTTACGAGGGACAAGAGCAGTACTTC. This sequence encodes CASSYEGQEQYF. J is TRBJ2-7 and V is TRBV28; the D gene is possibly TRBD1 (6 bases). V lost 4 bases and J 7 bases, leaving 11 bases between the germline ends. Germline V gene data show CDR1 as MDHEN and CDR2 as SYDVKM. The CDR3 is 12 residues long.

The chain has TRBV5-6 and TRBJ2-1; D is perhaps TRBD2 (7 bases). V lost 3 bases, J lost 0 bases, and 16 bases lay in between. Germline V gene data show CDR1 as SGHDT and CDR2 as YYEEEE. This CDR3 comprises 17 residues. CDR3 protein: CASSSEVRGASYNEQFF. In DNA form, the CDR3 reads TGTGCCAGCAGCTCTGAGGTTCGGGGGGCCTCCTACAATGAGCAGTTCTTC.

The chain joins TRBV6-6 to TRBJ2-7; D unclear. Deletions cut 6 bases from V and 1 base from J, with 19 bases between. The CDR3 length is 16 residues. Looked up from germline, CDR1 is MNHNY and CDR2 is SVGAGI (reference sequence). The CDR3: CASSETTHPPSYEQYF. In nucleotides, the CDR3 is TGTGCCAGCAGCGAAACCACACATCCGCCTTCCTACGAGCAGTACTTC.

V gene TRBV28 combines with J gene TRBJ1-2; D is possibly TRBD1 (5 bases). From germline, CDR1 is MDHEN and CDR2 SYDVKM. The CDR3 runs to 13 residues. V gave up 5 bases and J gave up 4 bases, with 11 bases separating them. In nucleotides, the CDR3 is TGTGCCAGCAGTCTGACAGTTGGCTATGGCTACACCTTC. Translation: CASSLTVGYGYTF.

V is TRBV6-1 and J is TRBJ2-4; 9 nucleotides line up with TRBD1. This CDR3 is 20 amino acids long. CDR1 is MNHNS and CDR2 is SASEGT in the germline V gene. V lost 6 bases and J lost 5; bases outside the gene matches: 23. The CDR3 DNA reads as TGTGCCAGCAGCCACGCCCGGAACAGGGGGCGAAGAGGTGGTGAAAACATTCAGTACTTC. This sequence encodes CASSHARNRGRRGGENIQYF.